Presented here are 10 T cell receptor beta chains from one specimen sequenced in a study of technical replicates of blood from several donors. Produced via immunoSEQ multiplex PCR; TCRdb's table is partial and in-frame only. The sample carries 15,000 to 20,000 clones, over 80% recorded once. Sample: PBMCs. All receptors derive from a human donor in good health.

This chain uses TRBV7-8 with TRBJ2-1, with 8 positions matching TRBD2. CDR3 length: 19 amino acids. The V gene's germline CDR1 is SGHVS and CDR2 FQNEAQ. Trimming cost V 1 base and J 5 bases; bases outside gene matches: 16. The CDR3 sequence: CASSLERGLPVLIHNEQFF. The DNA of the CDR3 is TGTGCCAGCAGCTTAGAGCGGGGGCTACCCGTTTTAATTCACAATGAGCAGTTCTTC.

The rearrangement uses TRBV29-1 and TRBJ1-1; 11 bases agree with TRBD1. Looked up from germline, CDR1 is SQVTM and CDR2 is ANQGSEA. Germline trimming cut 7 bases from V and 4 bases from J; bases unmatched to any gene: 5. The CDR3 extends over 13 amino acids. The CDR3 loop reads CSGLGQGGTEAFF. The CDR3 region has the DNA TGCAGCGGGTTGGGACAGGGGGGCACTGAAGCTTTCTTT.

The CDR3 protein is CASSSGTARETQYF. In nucleotides, the CDR3 is TGCGCCAGCAGCTCCGGGACAGCGAGGGAGACCCAGTACTTC. This chain uses TRBV5-1 with TRBJ2-5; 7 nucleotides agree with TRBD1. Per the germline V gene, CDR1 is SGHRS and CDR2 is YFSETQ. The CDR3 covers 14 residues. Unmatched junction bases numbered 7, after V lost 3 bases and J lost 5 bases.

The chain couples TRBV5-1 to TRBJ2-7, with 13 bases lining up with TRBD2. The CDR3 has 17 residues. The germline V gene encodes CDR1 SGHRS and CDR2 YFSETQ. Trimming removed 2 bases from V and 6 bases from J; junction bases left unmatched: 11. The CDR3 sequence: CASSLGLAGATRSEQYF. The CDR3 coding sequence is TGCGCCAGCAGCTTAGGACTAGCGGGAGCGACACGTTCCGAGCAGTACTTC.

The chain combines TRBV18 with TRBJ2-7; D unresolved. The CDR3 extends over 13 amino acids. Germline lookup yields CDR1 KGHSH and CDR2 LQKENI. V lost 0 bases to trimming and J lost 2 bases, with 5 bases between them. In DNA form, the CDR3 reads TGTGCCAGCTCACCACCGTCGGCCTACGAGCAGTACTTC. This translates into CASSPPSAYEQYF.

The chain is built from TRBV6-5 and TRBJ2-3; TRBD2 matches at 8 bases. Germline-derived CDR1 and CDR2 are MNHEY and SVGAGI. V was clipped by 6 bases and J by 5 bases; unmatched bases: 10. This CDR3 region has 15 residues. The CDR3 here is CASRQAGVGGDTQYF. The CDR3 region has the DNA TGTGCCAGCAGGCAAGCGGGAGTCGGAGGAGATACGCAGTATTTT.

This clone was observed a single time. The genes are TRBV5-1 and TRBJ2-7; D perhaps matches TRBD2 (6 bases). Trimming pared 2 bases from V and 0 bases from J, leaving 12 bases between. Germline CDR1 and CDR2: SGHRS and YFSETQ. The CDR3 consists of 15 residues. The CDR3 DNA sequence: TGCGCCAGCAGCTTAGGAGGGCACAGCTCCTACGAGCAGTACTTC. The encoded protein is CASSLGGHSSYEQYF.

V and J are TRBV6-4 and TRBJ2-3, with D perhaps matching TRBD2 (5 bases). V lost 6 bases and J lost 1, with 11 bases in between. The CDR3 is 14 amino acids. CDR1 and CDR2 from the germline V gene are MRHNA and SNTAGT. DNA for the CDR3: TGTGCCAGCAGCCAAGGACTTCGCACAGATACGCAGTATTTT. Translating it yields CASSQGLRTDTQYF.

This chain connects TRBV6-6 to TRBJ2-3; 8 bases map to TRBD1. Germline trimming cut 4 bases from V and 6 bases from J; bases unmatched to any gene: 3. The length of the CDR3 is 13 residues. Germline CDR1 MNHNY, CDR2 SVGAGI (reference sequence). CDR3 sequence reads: CASSLRTGDTQYF. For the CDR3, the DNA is TGTGCCAGCAGTTTACGGACAGGGGATACGCAGTATTTT.

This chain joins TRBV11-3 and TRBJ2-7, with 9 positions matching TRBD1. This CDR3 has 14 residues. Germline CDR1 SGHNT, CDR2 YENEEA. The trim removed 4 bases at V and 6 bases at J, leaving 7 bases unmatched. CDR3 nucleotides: TGTGCCAGCAGCTCCACCGGGACAGGGAGCGAGCAGTACTTC. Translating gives CASSSTGTGSEQYF.